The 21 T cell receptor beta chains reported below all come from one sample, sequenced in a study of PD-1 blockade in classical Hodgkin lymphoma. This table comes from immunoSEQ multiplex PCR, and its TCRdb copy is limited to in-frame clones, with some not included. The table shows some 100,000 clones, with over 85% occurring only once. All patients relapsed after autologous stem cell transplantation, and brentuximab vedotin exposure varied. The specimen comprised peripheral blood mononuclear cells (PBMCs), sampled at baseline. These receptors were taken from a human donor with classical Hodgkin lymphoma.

CDR3 loop: CASSLGENTEAFF. The CDR3 DNA sequence: TGCGCCAGCAGCTTGGGGGAGAACACTGAAGCTTTCTTT. This sequence joins TRBV5-1 and TRBJ1-1; unclear D gene. Trimming took 0 bases from V and 1 from J, leaving 4 bases between them. CDR1 and CDR2 (germline): SGHRS, YFSETQ. The CDR3 length is 13 residues. Supplemented by reference TRBV5-1 and TRBJ1-1, the full variable domain reads KAGVTQTPRYLIKTRGQQVTLSCSPISGHRSVSWYQQTPGQGLQFLFEYFSETQRNKGNFPGRFSGRQFSNSRSEMNVSTLELGDSALYLCASSLGENTEAFFGQGTRLTVV.

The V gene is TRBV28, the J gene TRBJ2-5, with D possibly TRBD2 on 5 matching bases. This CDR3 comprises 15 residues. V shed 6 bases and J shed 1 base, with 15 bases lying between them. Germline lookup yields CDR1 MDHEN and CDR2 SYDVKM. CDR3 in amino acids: CASRPIRGSQETQYF. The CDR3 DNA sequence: TGTGCCAGCAGACCCATACGGGGATCCCAAGAGACCCAGTACTTC.

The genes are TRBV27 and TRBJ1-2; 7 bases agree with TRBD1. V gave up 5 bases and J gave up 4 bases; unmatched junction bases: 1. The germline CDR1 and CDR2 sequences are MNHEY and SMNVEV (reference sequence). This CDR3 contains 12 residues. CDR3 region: CASSRQGYGYTF. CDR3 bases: TGTGCCAGCAGTAGACAGGGCTATGGCTACACCTTC.

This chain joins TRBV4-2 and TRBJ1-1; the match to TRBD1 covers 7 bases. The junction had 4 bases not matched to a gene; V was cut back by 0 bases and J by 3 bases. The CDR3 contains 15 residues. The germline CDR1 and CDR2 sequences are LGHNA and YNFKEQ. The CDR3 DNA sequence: TGTGCCAGCAGCCAAGATGACAGGGCCTACACTGAAGCTTTCTTT. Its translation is CASSQDDRAYTEAFF.

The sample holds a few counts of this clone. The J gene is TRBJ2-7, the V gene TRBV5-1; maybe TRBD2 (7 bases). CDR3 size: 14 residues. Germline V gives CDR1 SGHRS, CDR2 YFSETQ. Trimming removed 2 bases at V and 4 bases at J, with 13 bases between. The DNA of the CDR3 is TGCGCCAGCAGCTTCGGGGGAGGGGGATACGAGCAGTACTTC. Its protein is CASSFGGGGYEQYF.

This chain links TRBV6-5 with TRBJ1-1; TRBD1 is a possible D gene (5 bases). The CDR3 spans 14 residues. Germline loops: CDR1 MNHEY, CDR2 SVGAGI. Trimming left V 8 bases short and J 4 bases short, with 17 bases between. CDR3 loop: CASGLGKGPTEAFF. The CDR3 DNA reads TGTGCCAGCGGCTTAGGGAAGGGACCCACTGAAGCTTTCTTT.

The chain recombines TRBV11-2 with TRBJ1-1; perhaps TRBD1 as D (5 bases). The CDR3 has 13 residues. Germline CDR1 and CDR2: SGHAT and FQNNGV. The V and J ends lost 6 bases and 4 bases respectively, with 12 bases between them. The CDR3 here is CASRNDRGTEAFF. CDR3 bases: TGTGCCAGCAGAAATGACAGAGGCACTGAAGCTTTCTTT.

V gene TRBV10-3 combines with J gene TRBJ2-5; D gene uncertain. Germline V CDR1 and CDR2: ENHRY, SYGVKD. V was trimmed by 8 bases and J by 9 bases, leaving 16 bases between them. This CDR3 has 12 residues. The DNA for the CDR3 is TGTGCCATCGCTACCGTTGAGTCGGCCCAGTACTTC. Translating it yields CAIATVESAQYF.

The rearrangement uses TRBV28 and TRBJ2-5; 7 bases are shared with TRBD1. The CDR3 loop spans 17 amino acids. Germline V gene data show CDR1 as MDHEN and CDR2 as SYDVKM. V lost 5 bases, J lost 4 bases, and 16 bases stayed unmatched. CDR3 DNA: TGTGCCAGCAGTGGAAAGCGTACAGGGGAACTTTCAGAGACCCAGTACTTC. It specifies CASSGKRTGELSETQYF. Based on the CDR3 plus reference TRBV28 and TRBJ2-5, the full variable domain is DVKVTQSSRYLVKRTGEKVFLECVQDMDHENMFWYRQDPGLGLRLIYFSYDVKMKEKGDIPEGYSVSREKKERFSLILESASTNQTSMYLCASSGKRTGELSETQYFGPGTRLLVL.

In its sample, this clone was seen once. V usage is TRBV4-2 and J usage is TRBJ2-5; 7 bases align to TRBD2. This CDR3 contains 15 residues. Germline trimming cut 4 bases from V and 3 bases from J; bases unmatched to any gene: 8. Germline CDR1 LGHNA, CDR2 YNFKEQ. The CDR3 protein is CASSLRVGRKETQYF. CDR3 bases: TGTGCCAGCAGCCTTCGGGTCGGGAGGAAAGAGACCCAGTACTTC.

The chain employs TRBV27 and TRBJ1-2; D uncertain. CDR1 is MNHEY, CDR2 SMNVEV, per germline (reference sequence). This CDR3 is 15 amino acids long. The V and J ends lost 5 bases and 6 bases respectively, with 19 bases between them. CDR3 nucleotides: TGTGCCAGCAGTCCGAACAGTGCGGGGAGCGATGGCTACACCTTC. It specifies CASSPNSAGSDGYTF.

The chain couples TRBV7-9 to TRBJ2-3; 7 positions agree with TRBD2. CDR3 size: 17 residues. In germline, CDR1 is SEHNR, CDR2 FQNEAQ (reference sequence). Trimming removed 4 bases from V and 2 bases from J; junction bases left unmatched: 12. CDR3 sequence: CASSSNRDYHSTDTQYF. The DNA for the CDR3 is TGTGCCAGCAGCTCAAACCGGGACTACCACTCCACAGATACGCAGTATTTT.

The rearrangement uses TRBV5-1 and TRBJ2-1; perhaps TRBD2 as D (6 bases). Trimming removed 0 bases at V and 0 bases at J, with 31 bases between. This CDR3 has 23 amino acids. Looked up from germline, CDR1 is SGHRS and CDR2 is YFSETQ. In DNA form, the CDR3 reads TGCGCCAGCAGCTTGGCCGACTGGAGTACTAGCCACTTCTCGGGGAGCTCCTACAATGAGCAGTTCTTC. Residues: CASSLADWSTSHFSGSSYNEQFF.

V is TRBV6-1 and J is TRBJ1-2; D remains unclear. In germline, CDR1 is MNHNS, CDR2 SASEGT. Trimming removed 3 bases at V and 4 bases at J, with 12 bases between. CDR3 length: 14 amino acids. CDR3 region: CASSEPSGIYGYTF. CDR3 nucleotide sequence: TGTGCCAGCAGTGAGCCTTCCGGAATCTATGGCTACACCTTC.

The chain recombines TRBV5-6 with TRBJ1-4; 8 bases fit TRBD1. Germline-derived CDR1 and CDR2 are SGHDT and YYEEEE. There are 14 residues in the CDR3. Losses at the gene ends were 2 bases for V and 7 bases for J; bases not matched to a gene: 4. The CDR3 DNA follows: TGTGCCAGCAGCTTCACGGACAGGGCTGAAAAACTGTTTTTT. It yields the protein CASSFTDRAEKLFF.

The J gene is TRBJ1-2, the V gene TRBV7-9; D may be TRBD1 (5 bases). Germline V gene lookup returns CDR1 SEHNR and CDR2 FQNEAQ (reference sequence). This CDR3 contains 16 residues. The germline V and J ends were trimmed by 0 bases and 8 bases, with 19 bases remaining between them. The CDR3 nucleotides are TGTGCCAGCAGCTTAGCGGGGGAAGGGATAGTGATGGGCTACACCTTC. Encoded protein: CASSLAGEGIVMGYTF.

In DNA form, the CDR3 reads TGTGCCAGCAGTGGACAGGGGGCCGATCAGCCCCAGCATTTT. This codes for CASSGQGADQPQHF. This chain connects TRBV6-6 to TRBJ1-5; 11 positions agree with TRBD1. The CDR3 spans 14 residues. The V gene's germline CDR1 is MNHNY and CDR2 SVGAGI (reference sequence). The junction had 2 bases not matched to a gene; V was cut back by 5 bases and J by 5 bases.

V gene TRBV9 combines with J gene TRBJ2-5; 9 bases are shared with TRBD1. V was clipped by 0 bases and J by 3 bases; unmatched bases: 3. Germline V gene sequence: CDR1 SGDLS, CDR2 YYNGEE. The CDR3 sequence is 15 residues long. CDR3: CASSVAGDREETQYF. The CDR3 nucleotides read TGTGCCAGCAGCGTAGCGGGGGACAGGGAAGAGACCCAGTACTTC.

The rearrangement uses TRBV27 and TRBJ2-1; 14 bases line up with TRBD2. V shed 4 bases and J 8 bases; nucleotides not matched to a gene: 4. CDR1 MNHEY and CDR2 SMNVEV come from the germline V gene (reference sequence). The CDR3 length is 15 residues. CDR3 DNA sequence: TGTGCCAGCAGTTCTAGGACTAGCGGGAGGCATGAGCAGTTCTTC. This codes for CASSSRTSGRHEQFF.

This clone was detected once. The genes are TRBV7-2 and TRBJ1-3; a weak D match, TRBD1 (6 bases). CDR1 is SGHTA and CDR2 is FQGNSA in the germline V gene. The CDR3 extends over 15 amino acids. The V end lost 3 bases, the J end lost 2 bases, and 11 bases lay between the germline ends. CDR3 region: CASSFVQGTGNTIYF. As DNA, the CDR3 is TGTGCCAGCAGCTTCGTACAGGGTACTGGAAACACCATATATTTT.

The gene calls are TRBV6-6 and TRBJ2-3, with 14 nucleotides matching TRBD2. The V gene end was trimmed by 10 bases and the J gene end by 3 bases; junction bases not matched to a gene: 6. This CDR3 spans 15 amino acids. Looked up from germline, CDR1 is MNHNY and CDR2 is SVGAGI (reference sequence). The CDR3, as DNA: TGTGCCACCCAGACTAGCGGGAGGGGGACAGATACGCAGTATTTT. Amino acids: CATQTSGRGTDTQYF.